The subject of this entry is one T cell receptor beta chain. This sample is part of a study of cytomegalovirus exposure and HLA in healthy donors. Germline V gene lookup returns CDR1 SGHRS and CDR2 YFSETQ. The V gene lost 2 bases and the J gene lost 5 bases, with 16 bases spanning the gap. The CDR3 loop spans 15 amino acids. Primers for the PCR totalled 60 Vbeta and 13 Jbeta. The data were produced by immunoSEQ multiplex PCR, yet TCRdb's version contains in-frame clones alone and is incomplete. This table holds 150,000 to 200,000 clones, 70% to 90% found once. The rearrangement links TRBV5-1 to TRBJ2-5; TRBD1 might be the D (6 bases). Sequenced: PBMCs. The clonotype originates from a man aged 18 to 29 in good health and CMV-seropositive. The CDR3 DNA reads TGCGCCAGCAGCTTTTTAGGGGGTCCAAGGGAGACCCAGTACTTC. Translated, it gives CASSFLGGPRETQYF.